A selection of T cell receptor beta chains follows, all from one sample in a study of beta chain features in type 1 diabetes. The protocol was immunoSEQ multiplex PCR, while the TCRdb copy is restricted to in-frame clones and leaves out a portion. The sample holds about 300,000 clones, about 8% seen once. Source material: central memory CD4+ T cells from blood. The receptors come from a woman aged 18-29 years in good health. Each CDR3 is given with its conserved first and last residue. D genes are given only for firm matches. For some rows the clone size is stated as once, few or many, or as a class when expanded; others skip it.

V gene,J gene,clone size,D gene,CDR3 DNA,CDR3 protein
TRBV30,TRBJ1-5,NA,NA,TGTGCCTGGAGTGTGTTCTTGGGTAGTCAGCCCCAGCATTTT,CAWSVFLGSQPQHF
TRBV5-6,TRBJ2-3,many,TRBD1,TGTGCCAGCAGCCAATTACAGGGGTTGGCAGATACGCAGTATTTT,CASSQLQGLADTQYF
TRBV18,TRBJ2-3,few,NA,TGTGCCAGCTCACCACCCACAGGAACAGATACGCAGTATTTT,CASSPPTGTDTQYF
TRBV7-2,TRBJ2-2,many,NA,TGTGCCAGCAGCCCGATCAGAGTTACCGGGGAGCTGTTTTTT,CASSPIRVTGELFF
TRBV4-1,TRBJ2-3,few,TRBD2,TGCGCCAGCAGCCAAGAAAAGCGGGGGAGCACAGATACGCAGTATTTT,CASSQEKRGSTDTQYF
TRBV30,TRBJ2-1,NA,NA,TGTGCCTGGAGTCGACAGGTCAGCTCCTACAATGAGCAGTTCTTC,CAWSRQVSSYNEQFF
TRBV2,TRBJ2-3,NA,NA,TGTGCCAGCAGTGATGAGTGGGGGGGCCTTCCAGATACGCAGTATTTT,CASSDEWGGLPDTQYF
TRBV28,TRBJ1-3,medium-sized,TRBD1,TGTGCCAGCAGATCCGGGACAGGGGGCCGGTCCTCTGGAAACACCATATATTTT,CASRSGTGGRSSGNTIYF
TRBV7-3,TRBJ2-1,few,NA,TGTGCCAGCAGCTTACAAACGAGGGGTGAGCAGTTCTTC,CASSLQTRGEQFF
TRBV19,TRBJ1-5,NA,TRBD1,TGTGCCAGTCAGAGGGACAGGACAAATCAGCCCCAGCATTTT,CASQRDRTNQPQHF
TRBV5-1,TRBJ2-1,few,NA,TGCGCCAGCAGCTTGAGTCCAGGGCCCCAAAATGAGCAGTTCTTC,CASSLSPGPQNEQFF
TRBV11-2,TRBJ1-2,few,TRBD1,TGTGCCAGCAGCTCCCAGACAGGGGGTGGCTACACCTTC,CASSSQTGGGYTF
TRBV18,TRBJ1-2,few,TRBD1,TGTGCCAGCTCACCTGACAGGGGGAGACGGGACTATGGCTACACCTTC,CASSPDRGRRDYGYTF
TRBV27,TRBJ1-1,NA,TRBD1,TGTGCCAGCAGCTCCCGAGAGACAGGGGTTAACACTGAAGCTTTCTTT,CASSSRETGVNTEAFF
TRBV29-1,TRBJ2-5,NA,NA,TGCAGCGTGGGGGCTTGGGAAGAGACCCAGTACTTC,CSVGAWEETQYF
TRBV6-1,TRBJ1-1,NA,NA,TGTGCCAGCAGTGAAGGCGTCCGTTCGTCAAATGAAGCTTTCTTT,CASSEGVRSSNEAFF
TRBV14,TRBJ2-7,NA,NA,TGTGCCAGCAGCCAAGTTTACGAGCAGTACTTC,CASSQVYEQYF
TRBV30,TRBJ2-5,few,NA,TGTGCCTGGAGTGGCGGGTTCGAGACCCAGTACTTC,CAWSGGFETQYF
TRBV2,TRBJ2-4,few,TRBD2,TGTGCCAGCAGCGGGGGGGGAAACATTCAGTACTTC,CASSGGGNIQYF
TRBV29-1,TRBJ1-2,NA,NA,TGCAGCGTTGGGTCTGTCAACTATGGCTACACCTTC,CSVGSVNYGYTF
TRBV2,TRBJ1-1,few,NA,TGTGCCAGCAGACCCGAGGCATTGGGGACTGAAGCTTTCTTT,CASRPEALGTEAFF
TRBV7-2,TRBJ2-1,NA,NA,TGTGCCAGCAGCGACTTCCGGGGCTTTGAGCAGTTCTTC,CASSDFRGFEQFF
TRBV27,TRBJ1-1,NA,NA,TGTGCCAGCAGTAGACACAGGGTGGCGGACACTGAAGCTTTCTTT,CASSRHRVADTEAFF
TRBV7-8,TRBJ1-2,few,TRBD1,TGTGCCAGCAGCTTTTCACTCACAGGGGATACCTTC,CASSFSLTGDTF
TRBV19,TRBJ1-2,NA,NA,TGTGCCAGTAGTTTGGACTGGGTCTATGGCTACACCTTC,CASSLDWVYGYTF
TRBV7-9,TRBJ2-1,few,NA,TGTGCCAGCAGCTTAAGCGGGTTAGGGGGTGAGCAGTTCTTC,CASSLSGLGGEQFF
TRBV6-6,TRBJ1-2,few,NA,TGTGCCAGCAGCCACGACAACTACTATGGCTACACCTTC,CASSHDNYYGYTF
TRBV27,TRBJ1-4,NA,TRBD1,TGTGCCAGCAGACTCCAGGGGGCTTCTGAAAAACTGTTTTTT,CASRLQGASEKLFF
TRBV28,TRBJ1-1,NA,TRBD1,TGTGCCAGCAGTTTAAGTACAGGGGATTCTGAAGCTTTCTTT,CASSLSTGDSEAFF
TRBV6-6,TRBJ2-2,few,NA,TGTGCCAGCAGGGTAGGCAGCACCGGGGAGCTGTTTTTT,CASRVGSTGELFF
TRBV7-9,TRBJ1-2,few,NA,TGTGCCAGCAGCTCCGTCAGGGGCTATGGCTACACCTTC,CASSSVRGYGYTF
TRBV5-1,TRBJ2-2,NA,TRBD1,TGCGCCAGCAGCTTCATACCCGGGACAGGGGGCACCGGGGAGCTGTTTTTT,CASSFIPGTGGTGELFF
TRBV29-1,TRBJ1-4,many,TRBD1,TGCAGCGTTGCAAGGACAGGGGATGAAAAACTGTTTTTT,CSVARTGDEKLFF
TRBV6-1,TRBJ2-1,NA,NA,TGTGCCAGCTGCCCTTCCATCTCCTACAATGAGCAGTTCTTC,CASCPSISYNEQFF
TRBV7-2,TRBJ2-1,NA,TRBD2,TGTGCCAGCAGCTCCGATGGACTAGCGGGGGGAGCGGCCAATGAGCAGTTCTTC,CASSSDGLAGGAANEQFF
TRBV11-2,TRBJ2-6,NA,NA,TGTGCCAGCAGCCCGGGCCAGGGCCTCTCTGGGGCCAACGTCCTGACTTTC,CASSPGQGLSGANVLTF
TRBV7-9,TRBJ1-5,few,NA,TGTGCCAGCAGCTTAGTCAATCAGCCCCAGCATTTT,CASSLVNQPQHF
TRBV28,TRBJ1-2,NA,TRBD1,TGTGCCAGCACCCACCCCCCGGACAGGGGGGGATATGGCTACACCTTC,CASTHPPDRGGYGYTF
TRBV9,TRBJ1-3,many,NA,TGTGCCAGCAGCTCCACATCCTACTCTGGAAACACCATATATTTT,CASSSTSYSGNTIYF
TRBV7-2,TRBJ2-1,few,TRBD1,TGTGCCAGCAGGGACCGACAGGGGGCGCTCAATGAGCAGTTCTTC,CASRDRQGALNEQFF
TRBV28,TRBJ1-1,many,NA,TGTGCCAGCAGTTTAAGAACGAACACTGAAGCTTTCTTT,CASSLRTNTEAFF
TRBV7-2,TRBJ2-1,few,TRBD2,TGTGCCAGCAGCTCAGGACTAGTCTACAATGAGCAGTTCTTC,CASSSGLVYNEQFF
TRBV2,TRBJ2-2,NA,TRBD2,TGTGCCAGCAGTGATCCGGCGGGGGTGTTAGTTGGGGAGCTGTTTTTT,CASSDPAGVLVGELFF
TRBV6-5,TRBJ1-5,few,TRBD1,TGTGCCAGCAGGGCCGACAGGGGAAGCAATCAGCCCCAGCATTTT,CASRADRGSNQPQHF
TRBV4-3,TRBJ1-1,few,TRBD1,TGCGCCAGCAGCCTCAACCCCGCAGGGGGGAACACTGAAGCTTTCTTT,CASSLNPAGGNTEAFF
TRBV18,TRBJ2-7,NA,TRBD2,TGTGCCAGCTCACCCACTAGCGGGCCAAACGTGCAGTACTTC,CASSPTSGPNVQYF
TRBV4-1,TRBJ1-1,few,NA,TGCGCCAGCAGCCAAGTAGTCTTCATGTTGGGTGGAGCTTTCTTT,CASSQVVFMLGGAFF
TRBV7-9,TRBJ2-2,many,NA,TGTGCCAGCAGCTTCGGTGCTGGGTTCTTCACCGGGGAGCTGTTTTTT,CASSFGAGFFTGELFF
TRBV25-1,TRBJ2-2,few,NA,TGTGCCAGCAGTGAACCCCTGGGCACCAACACCGGGGAGCTGTTTTTT,CASSEPLGTNTGELFF
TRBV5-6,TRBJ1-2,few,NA,TGTGCCAGCAGCTTGTCTGGCCAGGTGGGGGTTTATGGCTACACCTTC,CASSLSGQVGVYGYTF
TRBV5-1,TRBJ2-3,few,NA,TGCGCCAGCAGCTTGCAGGGAGCGGGCACAGATACGCAGTATTTT,CASSLQGAGTDTQYF
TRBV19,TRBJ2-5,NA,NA,TGTGCCAGTAGTATTCGAGAGACCCAGTACTTC,CASSIRETQYF
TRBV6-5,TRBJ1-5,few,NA,TGTGCCAGCACCCCCGGGGGGGGGTCCCCCCAGCATTTT,CASTPGGGSPQHF
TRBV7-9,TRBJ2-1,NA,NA,TGTGCCAGCAGCCTCGGACGGGGGGCGCTTTCGGATGAGCAGTTCTTC,CASSLGRGALSDEQFF